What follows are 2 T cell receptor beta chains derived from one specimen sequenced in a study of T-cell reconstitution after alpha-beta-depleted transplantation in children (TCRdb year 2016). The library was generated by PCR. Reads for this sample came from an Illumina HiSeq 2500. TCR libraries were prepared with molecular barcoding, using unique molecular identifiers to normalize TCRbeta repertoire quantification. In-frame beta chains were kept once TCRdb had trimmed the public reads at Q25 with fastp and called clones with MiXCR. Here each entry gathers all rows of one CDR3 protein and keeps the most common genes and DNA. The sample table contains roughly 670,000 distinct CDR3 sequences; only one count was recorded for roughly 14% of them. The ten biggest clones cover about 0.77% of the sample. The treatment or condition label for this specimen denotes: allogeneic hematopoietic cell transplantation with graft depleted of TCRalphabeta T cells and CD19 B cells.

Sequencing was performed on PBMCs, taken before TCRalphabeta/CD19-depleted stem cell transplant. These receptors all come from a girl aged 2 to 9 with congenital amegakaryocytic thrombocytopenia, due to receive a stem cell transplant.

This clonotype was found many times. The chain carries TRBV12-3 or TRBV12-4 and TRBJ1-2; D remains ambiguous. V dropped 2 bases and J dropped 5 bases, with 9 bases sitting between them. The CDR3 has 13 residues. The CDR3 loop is CASSLSTEYGYTF. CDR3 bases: TGTGCCAGCAGTTTATCGACGGAGTATGGCTACACCTTC.

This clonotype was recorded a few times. The CDR3 DNA reads TGCAGTGCTACGTACAGGGACGGGACTGAAGCTTTCTTT. The encoded protein is CSATYRDGTEAFF. The chain is built from TRBV20-1 and TRBJ1-1, with D possibly being TRBD1 (6 bases). The V and J ends lost 4 bases and 5 bases respectively, with 14 bases between them. CDR1 DFQATT and CDR2 SNEGSKA come from the germline V gene (reference sequence). The length of the CDR3 is 13 residues.